These 23 T cell receptor beta chains share one sample of origin, sequenced in a study of T-cell memory formation after mild COVID-19. MiXCR, applied by TCRdb to the 5' RACE reads, yields one record per CDR3 protein. The data hold over 150,000 distinct CDR3 sequences, with approximately 12% observed a single time. The material sequenced was PBMCs or a T cell subset sorted from them (not recorded which). The source is a man aged 18 to 35 who had mild COVID-19 (a few samples of this study predate the infection). Cell type and time point are not known.

This clonotype was counted only a few times. This sequence joins TRBV7-2 and TRBJ1-1; D is undetermined. V was trimmed by 2 bases and J by 1 base, leaving 8 bases between them. This CDR3 is 14 amino acids long. Germline CDR1 is SGHTA and CDR2 is FQGNSA. Written as DNA, the CDR3 is TGTGCCAGCAGCTTAAGGTGGACGAACACTGAAGCTTTCTTT. Translation: CASSLRWTNTEAFF.

This chain links TRBV5-1 with TRBJ1-4; perhaps TRBD1 as D (6 bases). Trimming shortened V by 7 bases and J by 6 bases, and 16 bases separated the two germline ends. The CDR3 totals 14 residues. Germline lookup yields CDR1 SGHRS and CDR2 YFSETQ. The CDR3 DNA sequence: TGCGCCAGCGCCACCCGGACAGCGGATGAAAAACTGTTTTTT. Protein: CASATRTADEKLFF. The variable domain in full, with the rest retrieved from reference TRBV5-1 and TRBJ1-4, is KAGVTQTPRYLIKTRGQQVTLSCSPISGHRSVSWYQQTPGQGLQFLFEYFSETQRNKGNFPGRFSGRQFSNSRSEMNVSTLELGDSALYLCASATRTADEKLFFGSGTQLSVL.

The chain recombines TRBV27 with TRBJ1-1, with D unclear. This CDR3 region has 15 residues. The germline V gene has CDR1 MNHEY and CDR2 SMNVEV (reference sequence). Deletions cut 2 bases from V and 1 base from J, with 11 bases between. CDR3 nucleotide sequence: TGTGCCAGCAGTTTAGTCAGACTGAGGAACACTGAAGCTTTCTTT. Its protein product is CASSLVRLRNTEAFF.

This clonotype occurred a few times. CDR3 region: CASSPREGEAFF. In DNA, the CDR3 is TGTGCCAGCAGCCCAAGGGAAGGGGAAGCTTTCTTT. V and J are TRBV7-2 and TRBJ1-1; no firm D call. Germline V gives CDR1 SGHTA, CDR2 FQGNSA. This CDR3 spans 12 amino acids. Between the trimmed V and J ends, which lost 5 bases and 8 bases, there was a span of 12 bases. The full variable domain, rest sourced from reference TRBV7-2 and TRBJ1-1, is GAGVSQSPSNKVTEKGKDVELRCDPISGHTALYWYRQSLGQGLEFLIYFQGNSAPDKSGLPSDRFSAERTGGSVSTLTIQRTQQEDSAVYLCASSPREGEAFFGQGTRLTVV.

The table lists this clonotype with a few counts. V is TRBV4-2 and J is TRBJ1-6; 7 bases are shared with TRBD1. The V gene's germline CDR1 is LGHNA and CDR2 YNFKEQ. The trim removed 0 bases at V and 4 bases at J, leaving 6 bases unmatched. CDR3 length: 17 amino acids. Written as DNA, the CDR3 is TGTGCCAGCAGCCAAGAGGGGGCAGGGGGTTATAATTCACCCCTCCACTTT. It translates to CASSQEGAGGYNSPLHF.

This sequence joins TRBV7-2 and TRBJ1-2, with unresolved D. CDR3 length equals 11 residues. CDR1 SGHTA and CDR2 FQGNSA come from the germline V gene. The V and J ends lost 0 bases and 7 bases respectively, with 3 bases between them. DNA for the CDR3: TGTGCCAGCAGCTTAGCCTCTGGCTACACCTTC. Protein: CASSLASGYTF.

The chain links TRBV4-3 to TRBJ2-7; TRBD1 or TRBD2 may be the D gene (5 bases each). Germline loops: CDR1 LGHNA, CDR2 YSLEER. The V and J ends lost 0 bases and 6 bases respectively, with 15 bases between them. This CDR3 has 15 residues. The CDR3: CASSQDHRLGAEQYF. As DNA, the CDR3 is TGCGCCAGCAGCCAAGACCACAGGCTGGGAGCCGAGCAGTACTTC.

This clonotype has at least ten counts. This sequence joins TRBV10-2 and TRBJ2-7, with 7 positions matching TRBD2. This CDR3 has 16 amino acids. The V gene end was trimmed by 2 bases and the J gene end by 1 base; junction bases not matched to a gene: 8. The V gene's germline CDR1 is WSHSY and CDR2 SAAADI. This CDR3 reads CASSEALAELSYEQYF. The DNA of the CDR3 is TGCGCCAGCAGTGAGGCCCTAGCGGAACTGTCCTACGAGCAGTACTTC.

At least ten counts were recorded for this clonotype. V is TRBV29-1 and J is TRBJ2-5; D is perhaps TRBD1 (8 bases). The CDR3 extends over 14 amino acids. Trimming pared 6 bases from V and 5 bases from J, leaving 19 bases between. In germline, CDR1 is SQVTM, CDR2 ANQGSEA. The CDR3 nucleotides are TGCAGCGTCGTACAGGGGGGGATGGGCGAGACCCAGTACTTC. This translates into CSVVQGGMGETQYF.

J is TRBJ2-1 and V is TRBV6-2 or TRBV6-3, with a tentative D call TRBD1 (5 bases). This CDR3 contains 14 residues. From germline, CDR1 is MNHEY and CDR2 SVGEGT. V shed 9 bases and J shed 1 base, with 13 bases lying between them. The CDR3 DNA sequence: TGTGCCAGTCAACAGGACCGATCCTACAATGAGCAGTTCTTC. This gives the protein CASQQDRSYNEQFF.

There are a few counts of this clonotype. This chain joins TRBV7-9 and TRBJ1-4; D ambiguous. CDR1 is SEHNR, CDR2 FQNEAQ, per germline (reference sequence). The CDR3 is 14 amino acids. Trimming took off 6 bases at V and 0 bases at J, with 8 bases between the two ends. CDR3 region: CASSWSSTNEKLFF. In DNA, the CDR3 is TGTGCCAGCAGTTGGTCATCAACTAATGAAAAACTGTTTTTT.

The chain employs TRBV7-9 and TRBJ2-5; no reliable D call. Germline loops: CDR1 SEHNR, CDR2 FQNEAQ (reference sequence). The CDR3 has 12 residues. Deletions cut 1 base from V and 5 bases from J, with 5 bases between. CDR3 nucleotide sequence: TGTGCCAGCAGCTTAGATAAGGAGACCCAGTACTTC. This encodes CASSLDKETQYF.

This clonotype showed up many times. CDR3 amino acids: CASSFAGVQETQYF. CDR3 DNA: TGCGCCAGCAGCTTCGCGGGGGTGCAAGAGACCCAGTACTTC. V and J are TRBV5-1 and TRBJ2-5; 7 bases map to TRBD2. The germline V gene has CDR1 SGHRS and CDR2 YFSETQ. The CDR3 is 14 residues long. J was trimmed by 2 bases and V by 2 bases; bases with no gene match: 3.

The V call is TRBV2, the J call TRBJ2-5; 7 bases agree with TRBD1. V gave up 7 bases and J gave up 0 bases; unmatched junction bases: 2. CDR3 length equals 13 residues. Germline V CDR1 and CDR2: SNHLY, FYNNEI. The CDR3 sequence: CASNRGHQETQYF. CDR3 bases: TGTGCCAGCAACAGGGGCCACCAAGAGACCCAGTACTTC.

In its sample, this clonotype was seen a few times. The genes are TRBV3-1 and TRBJ2-5; 11 nucleotides line up with TRBD1. Trimming at V came to 4 bases and at J to 5 bases, leaving 9 bases not matched to a gene. The germline V gene has CDR1 LGHDT and CDR2 YNNKEL (reference sequence). The CDR3 extends over 16 amino acids. Here the CDR3 reads CASSLGRDRGSETQYF. The CDR3 coding sequence is TGTGCCAGCAGCCTAGGAAGGGACAGGGGGTCGGAGACCCAGTACTTC.

This clonotype was seen more than once but under ten times. The chain couples TRBV6-5 to TRBJ2-7; 8 bases match TRBD1. The CDR3 covers 15 residues. V trimming: 4 bases; J trimming: 4 bases; junction bases outside the gene matches: 9. The germline CDR1 and CDR2 sequences are MNHEY and SVGAGI. The CDR3 loop reads CASSFQTGVPYEQYF. Here the CDR3 DNA reads TGTGCCAGCAGTTTTCAGACAGGGGTCCCTTACGAGCAGTACTTC.

This clonotype was counted only a few times. The rearrangement joins TRBV9 to TRBJ2-2; D remains unclear. The CDR3 has 12 amino acids. CDR1 and CDR2 from the germline V gene are SGDLS and YYNGEE. The V and J ends lost 3 bases and 6 bases respectively, with 6 bases between them. Written as DNA, the CDR3 is TGTGCCAGCAGCGGGAGAGCCGGGGAGCTGTTTTTT. It yields the protein CASSGRAGELFF.

V usage is TRBV5-1 and J usage is TRBJ1-1, with D perhaps matching TRBD1 (6 bases). Trimming removed 3 bases from V and 0 bases from J, with 15 bases in between. CDR1 and CDR2 from the germline V gene are SGHRS and YFSETQ. The CDR3 spans 16 residues. The CDR3 DNA sequence: TGCGCCAGCAGCTGGGAGCCACAGGGACTGAACACTGAAGCTTTCTTT. Amino acid sequence: CASSWEPQGLNTEAFF.

This clonotype has ten or more counts. V and J are TRBV28 and TRBJ1-5; D is undetermined. The CDR3 is 14 residues long. The germline CDR1 and CDR2 sequences are MDHEN and SYDVKM. Deletions cut 3 bases from V and 7 bases from J, with 13 bases between. As DNA, the CDR3 is TGTGCCAGCAGTTTCTCGGGTTCGGGGCAGCCCCAGCATTTT. This codes for CASSFSGSGQPQHF.

The rearrangement links TRBV6-6 to TRBJ1-2; D call uncertain. Trimming cost V 2 bases and J 6 bases, with 13 bases left between them. CDR3 length: 14 amino acids. Germline CDR1 is MNHNY and CDR2 is SVGAGI (reference sequence). CDR3 region: CASSYPVRPNGYTF. The CDR3 coding sequence is TGTGCCAGCAGTTACCCCGTTAGACCCAATGGCTACACCTTC.

The rearrangement links TRBV7-9 to TRBJ2-2; 9 bases are a match to TRBD1. The J segment lost 6 bases and the V segment lost 8 bases, leaving 1 base of the junction unmatched. This CDR3 has 12 residues. Germline V gene sequence: CDR1 SEHNR, CDR2 FQNEAQ (reference sequence). In nucleotides, the CDR3 is TGTGCCAGCGGACAGGGGTCCGGGGAGCTGTTTTTT. Its translation: CASGQGSGELFF.

This clonotype was seen more than once but under ten times. The V and J genes are TRBV7-2 and TRBJ1-1; D remains ambiguous. The CDR3 extends over 15 amino acids. From germline, CDR1 is SGHTA and CDR2 FQGNSA. V was trimmed by 10 bases and J by 3 bases, leaving 21 bases between them. CDR3 loop: CATKSIGPYYTEAFF. Here the CDR3 DNA reads TGTGCCACAAAGTCCATAGGACCTTATTACACTGAAGCTTTCTTT.

J is TRBJ2-5 and V is TRBV27; unclear D gene. V dropped 3 bases and J dropped 2 bases, with 7 bases sitting between them. Looked up from germline, CDR1 is MNHEY and CDR2 is SMNVEV (reference sequence). The CDR3 is made up of 13 amino acids. The CDR3 coding sequence is TGTGCCAGCAGTTTGTGGGGACAAGAGACCCAGTACTTC. Translation: CASSLWGQETQYF.